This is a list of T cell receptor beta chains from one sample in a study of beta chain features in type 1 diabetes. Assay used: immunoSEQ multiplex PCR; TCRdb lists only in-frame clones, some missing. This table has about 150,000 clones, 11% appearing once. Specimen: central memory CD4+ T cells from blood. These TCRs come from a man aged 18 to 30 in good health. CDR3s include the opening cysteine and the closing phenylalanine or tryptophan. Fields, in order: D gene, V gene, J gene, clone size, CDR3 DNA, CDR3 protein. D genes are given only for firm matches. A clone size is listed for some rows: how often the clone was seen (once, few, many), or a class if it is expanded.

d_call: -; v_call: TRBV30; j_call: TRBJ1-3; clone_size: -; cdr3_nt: TGTGCCTGGAGTGGAGCTACCCTAGGAGGAAACACCATATATTTT; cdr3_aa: CAWSGATLGGNTIYF
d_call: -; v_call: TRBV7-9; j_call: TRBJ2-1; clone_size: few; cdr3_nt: TGTGCCAGCAGCCAAGAAGTAGGTGAGCAGTTCTTC; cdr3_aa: CASSQEVGEQFF
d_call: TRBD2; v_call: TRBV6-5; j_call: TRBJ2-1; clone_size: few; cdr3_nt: TGTGCCAGCAGTCTACGGCGGGGGTACAATGAGCAGTTCTTC; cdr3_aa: CASSLRRGYNEQFF
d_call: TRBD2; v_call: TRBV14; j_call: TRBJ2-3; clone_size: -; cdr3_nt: TGTGCCAGCAGCCGACTAGCGGGCCGAGATACGCAGTATTTT; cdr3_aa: CASSRLAGRDTQYF
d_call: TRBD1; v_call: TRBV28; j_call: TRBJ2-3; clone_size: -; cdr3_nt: TGTGCCAGCAGTTCACGGACAGGGCGAAGAGATACGCAGTATTTT; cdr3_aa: CASSSRTGRRDTQYF
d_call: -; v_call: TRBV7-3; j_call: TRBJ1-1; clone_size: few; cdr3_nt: TGTGCCAGCAGCTTAACATACACTGAAGCTTTCTTT; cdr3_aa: CASSLTYTEAFF
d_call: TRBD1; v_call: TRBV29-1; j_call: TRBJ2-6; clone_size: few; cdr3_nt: TGCAGCGGTGGGGACAGGGGGCCTGGGGCCAACGTCCTGACTTTC; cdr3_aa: CSGGDRGPGANVLTF
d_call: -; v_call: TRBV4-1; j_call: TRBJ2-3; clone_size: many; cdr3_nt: TGCGCCAGCAGCCAAGATGCGGGTGCTAGCACAGATACGCAGTATTTT; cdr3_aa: CASSQDAGASTDTQYF
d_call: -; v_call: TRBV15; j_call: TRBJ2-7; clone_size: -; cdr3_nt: TGTGCCACCAGCAGAGTAGAGGGAATCCACGAGCAGTACTTC; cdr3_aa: CATSRVEGIHEQYF
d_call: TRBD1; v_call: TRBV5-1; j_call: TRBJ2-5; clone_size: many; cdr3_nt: TGCGCCAGCAGCCCGCGGACAGGGATGGAGACCCAGTACTTC; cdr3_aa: CASSPRTGMETQYF
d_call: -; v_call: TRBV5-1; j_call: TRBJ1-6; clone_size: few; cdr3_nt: TGCGCCAGCAGCTCGAAACAGGGACGCTCCTATAATTCACCCCTCCACTTT; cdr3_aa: CASSSKQGRSYNSPLHF
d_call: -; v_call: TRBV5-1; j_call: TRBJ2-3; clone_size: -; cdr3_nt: TGCGCCAGCAGCTTAGGCAGGGGCGCAGATACGCAGTATTTT; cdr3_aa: CASSLGRGADTQYF
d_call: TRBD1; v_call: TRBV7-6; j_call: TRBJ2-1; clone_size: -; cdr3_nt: TGTGCCAGCAGCCCGCGACCGGGACAGGGAACGAATGAGCAGTTCTTC; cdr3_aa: CASSPRPGQGTNEQFF
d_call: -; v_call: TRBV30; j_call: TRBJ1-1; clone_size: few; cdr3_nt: TGTGCCTGGAGTGTACAATTGGGCACTGAAGCTTTCTTT; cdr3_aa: CAWSVQLGTEAFF
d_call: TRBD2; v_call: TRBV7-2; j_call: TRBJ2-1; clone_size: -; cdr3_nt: TGTGCCAGCAGAAAACTAGCGAGACCTGCGGATGAGCAGTTCTTC; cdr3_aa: CASRKLARPADEQFF
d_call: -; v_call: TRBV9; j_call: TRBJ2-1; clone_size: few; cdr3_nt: TGTGCCAGCAGCGTAGCTATTTACAATGAGCAGTTCTTC; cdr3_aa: CASSVAIYNEQFF
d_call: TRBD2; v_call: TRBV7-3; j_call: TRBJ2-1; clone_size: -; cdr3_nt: TGTGCCAGCAGCCCCCAGAGTAGCGGGAGGATTGGCAATGAGCAGTTCTTC; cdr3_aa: CASSPQSSGRIGNEQFF